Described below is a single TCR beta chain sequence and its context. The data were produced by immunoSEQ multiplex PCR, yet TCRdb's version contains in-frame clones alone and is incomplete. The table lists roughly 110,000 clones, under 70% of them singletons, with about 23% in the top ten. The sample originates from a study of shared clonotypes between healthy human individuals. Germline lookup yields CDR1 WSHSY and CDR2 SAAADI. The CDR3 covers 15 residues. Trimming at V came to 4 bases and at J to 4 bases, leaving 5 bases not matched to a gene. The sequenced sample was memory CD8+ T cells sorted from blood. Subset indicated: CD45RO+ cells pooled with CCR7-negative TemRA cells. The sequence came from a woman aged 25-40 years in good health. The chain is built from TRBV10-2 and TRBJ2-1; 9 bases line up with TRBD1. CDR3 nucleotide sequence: TGCGCCAGCAGTGGGGGGACAGGGCGGTACAATGAGCAGTTCTTC. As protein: CASSGGTGRYNEQFF.